The present T cell receptor (beta chain) was sequenced within a study of blood T cell repertoires in COVID-19. Unmatched junction bases numbered 3, after V lost 2 bases and J lost 4 bases. Germline V lookup: CDR1 LNHDA, CDR2 SQIVND (reference sequence). This CDR3 has 15 amino acids. Authors' data handling: Amplification from reference gene primers served as the basis for estimated nucleated cell counts. TCRdb keeps only in-frame clones here, not all; method: immunoSEQ multiplex PCR. That table gives V, J and clone size, and the DNA gave D and trimming. The table records more than 35,000 clones, around 74% of them present only once.

The V and J genes are TRBV19 and TRBJ1-5, with 9 bases identical to TRBD1. Sequencing used peripheral blood. The clonotype originates from a man in his 70s with acute or convalescent COVID-19. CDR3 DNA: TGTGCCAGTAGTATAAAGACAGGGGGAAATCAGCCCCAGCATTTT. It is translated as CASSIKTGGNQPQHF.